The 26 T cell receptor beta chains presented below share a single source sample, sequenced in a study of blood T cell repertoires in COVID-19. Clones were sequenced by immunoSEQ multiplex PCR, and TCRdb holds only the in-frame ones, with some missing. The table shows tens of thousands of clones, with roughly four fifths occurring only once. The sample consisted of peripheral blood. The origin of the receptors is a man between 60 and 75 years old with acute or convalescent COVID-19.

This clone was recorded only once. The CDR3 here is CASRPPRVDTQYF. The CDR3, as DNA: TGTGCCAGCAGGCCCCCCCGGGTAGATACGCAGTATTTT. The gene calls are TRBV12-3 or TRBV12-4 and TRBJ2-3; D is unresolved. This CDR3 is built from 13 residues. Trimming removed 6 bases from V and 5 bases from J, with 12 bases in between.

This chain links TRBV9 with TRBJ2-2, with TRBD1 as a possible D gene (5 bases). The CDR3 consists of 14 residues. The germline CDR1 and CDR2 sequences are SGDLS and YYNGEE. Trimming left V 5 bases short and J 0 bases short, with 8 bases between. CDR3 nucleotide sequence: TGTGCCAGCAGGAGACAGACGAACACCGGGGAGCTGTTTTTT. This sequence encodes CASRRQTNTGELFF.

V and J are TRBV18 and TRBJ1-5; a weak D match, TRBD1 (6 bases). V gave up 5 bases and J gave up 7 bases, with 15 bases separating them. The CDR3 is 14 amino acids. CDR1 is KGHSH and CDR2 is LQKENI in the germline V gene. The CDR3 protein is CASSSGQLQQPQHF. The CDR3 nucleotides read TGTGCCAGCTCATCCGGACAGTTGCAACAGCCCCAGCATTTT.

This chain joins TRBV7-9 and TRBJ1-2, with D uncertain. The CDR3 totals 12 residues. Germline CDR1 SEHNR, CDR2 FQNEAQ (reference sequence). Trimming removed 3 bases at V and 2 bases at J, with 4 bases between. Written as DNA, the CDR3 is TGTGCCAGCAGCTTGGAGAACTATGGCTACACCTTC. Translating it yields CASSLENYGYTF. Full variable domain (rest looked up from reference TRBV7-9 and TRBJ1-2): DTGVSQNPRHKITKRGQNVTFRCDPISEHNRLYWYRQTLGQGPEFLTYFQNEAQLEKSRLLSDRFSAERPKGSFSTLEIQRTEQGDSAMYLCASSLENYGYTFGSGTRLTVV.

This CDR3 is CASSRPGLLGYEQYF. The CDR3 DNA sequence: TGTGCCAGCAGCCGACCCGGACTTCTTGGCTACGAGCAGTACTTC. The gene calls are TRBV3-1 (or the pseudogene TRBV3-2) and TRBJ2-7; a possible D gene is TRBD2 (5 bases). V lost 4 bases to trimming and J lost 3 bases, with 16 bases between them. The germline gives CDR1 LGHDT, CDR2 YNNKEL (reference sequence). The length of the CDR3 is 15 residues.

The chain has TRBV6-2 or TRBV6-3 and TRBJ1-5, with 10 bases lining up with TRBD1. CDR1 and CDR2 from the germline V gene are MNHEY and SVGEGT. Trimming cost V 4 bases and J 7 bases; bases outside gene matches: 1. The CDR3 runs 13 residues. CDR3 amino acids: CASSWTGGQPQHF. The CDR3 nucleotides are TGTGCCAGCAGTTGGACAGGGGGACAGCCCCAGCATTTT.

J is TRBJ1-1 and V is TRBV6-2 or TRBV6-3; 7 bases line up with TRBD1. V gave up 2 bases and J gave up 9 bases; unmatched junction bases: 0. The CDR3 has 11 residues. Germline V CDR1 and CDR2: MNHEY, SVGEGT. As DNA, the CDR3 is TGTGCCAGCAGTTACAGGGGGCAAGCTTTCTTT. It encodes CASSYRGQAFF.

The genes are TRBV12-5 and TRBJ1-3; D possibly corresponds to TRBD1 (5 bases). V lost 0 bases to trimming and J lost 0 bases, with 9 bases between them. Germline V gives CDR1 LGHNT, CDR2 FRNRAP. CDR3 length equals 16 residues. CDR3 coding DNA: TGTGCTAGTGGTTTGGTACAGGCAGTCTCTGGAAACACCATATATTTT. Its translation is CASGLVQAVSGNTIYF.

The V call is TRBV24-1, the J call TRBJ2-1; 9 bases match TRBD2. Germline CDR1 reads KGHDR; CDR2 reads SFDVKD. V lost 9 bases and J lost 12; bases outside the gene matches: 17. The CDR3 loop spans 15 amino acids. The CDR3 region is CATSKRAGTSYGQFF. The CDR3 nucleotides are TGTGCCACCTCAAAAAGAGCCGGGACTAGCTATGGGCAGTTCTTC.

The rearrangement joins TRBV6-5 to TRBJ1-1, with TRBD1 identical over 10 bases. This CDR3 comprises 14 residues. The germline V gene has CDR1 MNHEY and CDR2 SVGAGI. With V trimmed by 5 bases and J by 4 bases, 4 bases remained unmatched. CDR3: CASSRRTGGTEAFF. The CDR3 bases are TGTGCCAGCAGTCGCCGGACAGGGGGCACTGAAGCTTTCTTT.

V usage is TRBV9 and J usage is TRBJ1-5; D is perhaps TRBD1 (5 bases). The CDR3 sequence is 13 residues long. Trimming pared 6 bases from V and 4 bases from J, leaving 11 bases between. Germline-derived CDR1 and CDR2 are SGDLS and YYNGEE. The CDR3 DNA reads TGTGCCAGCAATTCCGGGGGGAATCAGCCCCAGCATTTT. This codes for CASNSGGNQPQHF.

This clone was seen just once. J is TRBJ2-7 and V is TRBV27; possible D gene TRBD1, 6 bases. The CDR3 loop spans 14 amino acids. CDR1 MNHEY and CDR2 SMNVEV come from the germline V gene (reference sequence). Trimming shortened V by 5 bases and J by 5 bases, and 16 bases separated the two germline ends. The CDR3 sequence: CASSADSGRNEQYF. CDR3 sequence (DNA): TGTGCCAGCAGTGCGGACAGCGGCCGAAACGAGCAGTACTTC.

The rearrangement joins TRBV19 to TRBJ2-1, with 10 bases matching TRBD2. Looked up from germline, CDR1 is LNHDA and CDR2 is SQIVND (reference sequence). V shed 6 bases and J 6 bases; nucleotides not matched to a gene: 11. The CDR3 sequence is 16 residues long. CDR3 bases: TGTGCCAGTAGAAGCTCGAGCGGGAGGGCCCCCAATGAGCAGTTCTTC. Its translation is CASRSSSGRAPNEQFF. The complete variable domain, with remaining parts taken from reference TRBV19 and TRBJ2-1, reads DGGITQSPKYLFRKEGQNVTLSCEQNLNHDAMYWYRQDPGQGLRLIYYSQIVNDFQKGDIAEGYSVSREKKESFPLTVTSAQKNPTAFYLCASRSSSGRAPNEQFFGPGTRLTVL.

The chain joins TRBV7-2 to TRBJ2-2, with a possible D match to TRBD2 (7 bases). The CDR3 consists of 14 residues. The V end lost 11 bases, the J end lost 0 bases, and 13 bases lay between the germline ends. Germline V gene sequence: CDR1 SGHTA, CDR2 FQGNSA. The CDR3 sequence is CAGLGQPNTGELFF. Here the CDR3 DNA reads TGTGCCGGACTAGGACAGCCGAACACCGGGGAGCTGTTTTTT.

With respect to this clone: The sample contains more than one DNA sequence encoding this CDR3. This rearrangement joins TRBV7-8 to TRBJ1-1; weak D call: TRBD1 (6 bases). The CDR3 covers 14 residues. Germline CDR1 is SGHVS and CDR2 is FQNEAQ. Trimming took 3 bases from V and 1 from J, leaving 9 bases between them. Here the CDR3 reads CASSLVTGNTEAFF. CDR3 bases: TGTGCCAGCAGCTTGGTGACAGGGAACACTGAAGCTTTCTTT. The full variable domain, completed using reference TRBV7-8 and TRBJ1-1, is GAGVSQSPRYKVAKRGQDVALRCDPISGHVSLFWYQQALGQGPEFLTYFQNEAQLDKSGLPSDRFFAERPEGSVSTLKIQRTQQEDSAVYLCASSLVTGNTEAFFGQGTRLTVV.

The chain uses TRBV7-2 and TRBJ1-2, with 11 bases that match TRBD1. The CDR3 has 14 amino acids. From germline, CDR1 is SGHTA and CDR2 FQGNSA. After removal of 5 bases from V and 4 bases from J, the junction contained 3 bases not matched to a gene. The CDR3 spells CASSAGTGGYGYTF. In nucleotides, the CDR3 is TGTGCCAGCAGCGCAGGGACAGGGGGCTATGGCTACACCTTC. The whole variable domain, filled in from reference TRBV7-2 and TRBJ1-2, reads GAGVSQSPSNKVTEKGKDVELRCDPISGHTALYWYRQSLGQGLEFLIYFQGNSAPDKSGLPSDRFSAERTGGSVSTLTIQRTQQEDSAVYLCASSAGTGGYGYTFGSGTRLTVV.

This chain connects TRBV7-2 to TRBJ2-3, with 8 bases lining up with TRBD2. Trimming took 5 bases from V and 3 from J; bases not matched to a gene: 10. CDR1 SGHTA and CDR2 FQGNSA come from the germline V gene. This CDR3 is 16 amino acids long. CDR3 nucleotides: TGTGCCAGCAGCCCAGACTTCGGGGGGGGTACAGATACGCAGTATTTT. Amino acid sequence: CASSPDFGGGTDTQYF.

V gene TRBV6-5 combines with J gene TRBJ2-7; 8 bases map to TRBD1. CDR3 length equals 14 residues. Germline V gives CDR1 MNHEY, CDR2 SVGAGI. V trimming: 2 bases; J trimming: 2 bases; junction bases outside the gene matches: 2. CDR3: CASSYGQGTYEQYF. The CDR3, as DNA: TGTGCCAGCAGTTACGGACAGGGAACCTACGAGCAGTACTTC.

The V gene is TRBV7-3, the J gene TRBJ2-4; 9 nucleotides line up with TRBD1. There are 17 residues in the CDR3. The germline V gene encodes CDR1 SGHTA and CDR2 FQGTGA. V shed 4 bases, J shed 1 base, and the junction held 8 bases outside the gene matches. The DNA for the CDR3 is TGTGCCAGCAGCTACACCGGCGGGACAGGGGCCAAAAACATTCAGTACTTC. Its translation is CASSYTGGTGAKNIQYF.

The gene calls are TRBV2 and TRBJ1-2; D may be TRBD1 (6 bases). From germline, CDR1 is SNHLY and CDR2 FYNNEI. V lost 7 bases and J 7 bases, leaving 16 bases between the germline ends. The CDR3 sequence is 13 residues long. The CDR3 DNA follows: TGTGCCAGCAACTACAGGGATCAGGGTGGCTACACCTTC. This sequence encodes CASNYRDQGGYTF. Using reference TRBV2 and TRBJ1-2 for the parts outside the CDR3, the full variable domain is EPEVTQTPSHQVTQMGQEVILRCVPISNHLYFYWYRQILGQKVEFLVSFYNNEISEKSEIFDDQFSVERPDGSNFTLKIRSTKLEDSAMYFCASNYRDQGGYTFGSGTRLTVV.

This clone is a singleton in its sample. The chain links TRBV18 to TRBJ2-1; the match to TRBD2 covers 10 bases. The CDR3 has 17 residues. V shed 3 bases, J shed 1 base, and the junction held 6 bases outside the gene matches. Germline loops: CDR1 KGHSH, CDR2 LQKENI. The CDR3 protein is CASSPGGTSASYNEQFF. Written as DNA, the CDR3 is TGTGCCAGCTCACCTGGAGGGACTAGCGCATCCTACAATGAGCAGTTCTTC.

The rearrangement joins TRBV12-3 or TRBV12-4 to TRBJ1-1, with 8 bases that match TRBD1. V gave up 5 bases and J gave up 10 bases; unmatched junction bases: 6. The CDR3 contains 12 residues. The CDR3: CASSPQGAGAFF. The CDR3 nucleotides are TGTGCCAGCAGTCCCCAGGGGGCCGGAGCTTTCTTT.

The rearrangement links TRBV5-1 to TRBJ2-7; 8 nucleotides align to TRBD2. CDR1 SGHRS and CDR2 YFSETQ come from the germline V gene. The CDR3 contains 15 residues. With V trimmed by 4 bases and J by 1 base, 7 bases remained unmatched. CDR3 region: CASSPGGDRSYEQYF. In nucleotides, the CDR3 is TGCGCCAGCAGCCCGGGAGGGGATCGGTCCTACGAGCAGTACTTC.

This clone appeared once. CDR3 region: CASSPALAQGEQYF. DNA of the CDR3: TGTGCCAGCAGCCCGGCCCTAGCGCAAGGCGAGCAGTACTTC. This chain connects TRBV5-4 to TRBJ2-7; weak D call: TRBD2 (6 bases). This CDR3 has 14 amino acids. V shed 4 bases and J shed 6 bases, with 17 bases lying between them. Looked up from germline, CDR1 is SGHNT and CDR2 is YYREEE (reference sequence).

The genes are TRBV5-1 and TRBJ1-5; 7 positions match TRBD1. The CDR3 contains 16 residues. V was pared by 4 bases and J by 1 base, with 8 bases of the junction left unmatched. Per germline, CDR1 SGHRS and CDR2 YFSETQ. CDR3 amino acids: CASSRGTGDSNQPQHF. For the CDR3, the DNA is TGCGCCAGCAGCCGGGGTACAGGGGACAGCAATCAGCCCCAGCATTTT.

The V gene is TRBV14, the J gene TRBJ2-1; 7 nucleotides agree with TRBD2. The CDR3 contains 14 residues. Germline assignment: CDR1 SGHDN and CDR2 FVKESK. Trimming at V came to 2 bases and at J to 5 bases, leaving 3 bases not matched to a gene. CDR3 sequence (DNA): TGTGCCAGCAGCCAACTAGCGGTCCACAATGAGCAGTTCTTC. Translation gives CASSQLAVHNEQFF.